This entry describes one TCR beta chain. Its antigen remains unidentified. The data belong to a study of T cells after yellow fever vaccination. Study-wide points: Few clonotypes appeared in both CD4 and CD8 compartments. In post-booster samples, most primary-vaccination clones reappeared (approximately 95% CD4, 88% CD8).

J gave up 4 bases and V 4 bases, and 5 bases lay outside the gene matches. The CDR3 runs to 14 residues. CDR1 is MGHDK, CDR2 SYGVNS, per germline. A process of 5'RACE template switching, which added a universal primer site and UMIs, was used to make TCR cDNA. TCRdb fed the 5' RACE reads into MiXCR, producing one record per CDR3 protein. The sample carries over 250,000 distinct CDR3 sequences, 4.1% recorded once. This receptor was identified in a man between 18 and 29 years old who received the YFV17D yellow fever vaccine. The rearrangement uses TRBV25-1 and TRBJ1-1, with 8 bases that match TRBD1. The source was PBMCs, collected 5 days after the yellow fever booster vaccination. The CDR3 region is CASSATGGGTEAFF. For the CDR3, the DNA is TGTGCCAGCAGTGCAACAGGGGGGGGCACTGAAGCTTTCTTT. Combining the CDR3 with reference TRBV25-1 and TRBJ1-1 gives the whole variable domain EADIYQTPRYLVIGTGKKITLECSQTMGHDKMYWYQQDPGMELHLIHYSYGVNSTEKGDLSSESTVSRIRTEHFPLTLESARPSHTSQYLCASSATGGGTEAFFGQGTRLTVV.